This T cell receptor (beta chain) derives from a study of blood T cell repertoires in COVID-19. Study details: Samples of COVID-19 (acute and convalescent) were obtained from the United States, Italy and Spain. T cells, B-cell-depleted T cells, or PBMCs supplied cDNA or gDNA.

In the authors' workflow: Amplification of reference gene primers provided the estimated nucleated cell counts. Clones were read by immunoSEQ multiplex PCR, and TCRdb kept only the in-frame ones, dropping some. The V and J calls and clone size are taken from that table; D and trimming were inferred from the DNA. The table has around 97,000 clones, roughly 84% seen once; the top ten hold approximately 12%. Sequenced sample: peripheral blood. This TCR came from a human donor in a cohort sampled during active or convalescent COVID-19.

The CDR3 here is CASSPRTVQETQYF. As DNA, the CDR3 is TGTGCCAGCAGCCCGCGGACAGTTCAAGAGACCCAGTACTTC. The J gene is TRBJ2-5, the V gene TRBV11-3, with D perhaps TRBD1 (6 bases). V was shortened by 5 bases and J by 2 bases, with 12 bases between the two germline ends. The germline V gene encodes CDR1 SGHNT and CDR2 YENEEA. The CDR3 sequence is 14 residues long.